A selection of T cell receptor beta chains follows, all from one sample in a study of Graves' ophthalmopathy and Graves' hyperthyroidism. TCRdb reanalysed the multiplex PCR reads using MiXCR and keeps one entry per CDR3 protein. Altogether 500,000 to 700,000 distinct CDR3 sequences are present, about a fifth being singletons, with the ten largest covering approximately 6.9%. The sample taken for sequencing was peripheral blood. Every receptor here comes from a young woman with stable Graves' hyperthyroidism. Some clones in this sample may be carry-over from other donors' samples. Each CDR3 is given with its conserved first and last residue. Fields, in order: clone size, D gene, V gene, J gene, CDR3 protein, CDR3 DNA. The D gene is left open where the match is weak. Expanded clones get a size class; other rows say once, few or many, or leave the size out.

size: many; D: TRBD2; V: TRBV20-1; J: TRBJ2-7; CDR3: CSARGLAKPYEQYF; DNA: TGCAGTGCTAGGGGACTAGCGAAACCTTACGAGCAGTACTTC
size: many; D: TRBD1; V: TRBV10-3; J: TRBJ1-6; CDR3: CAISESTGGNSPLHF; DNA: TGTGCCATCAGTGAGTCGACAGGGGGTAATTCACCCCTCCACTTT
size: many; D: NA; V: TRBV20-1; J: TRBJ1-5; CDR3: CSASRQVVNQPQHF; DNA: TGCAGTGCTAGTCGGCAGGTCGTCAATCAGCCCCAGCATTTT
size: many; D: NA; V: TRBV12-3/TRBV12-4; J: TRBJ1-5; CDR3: CASSLTRGGDQPQHF; DNA: TGTGCCAGCAGTTTAACCAGGGGAGGCGACCAGCCCCAGCATTTT
size: many; D: TRBD1; V: TRBV6-5; J: TRBJ1-2; CDR3: CASSVQGAGYYGYTF; DNA: TGTGCCAGCAGCGTACAGGGGGCCGGATACTATGGCTACACCTTC
size: NA; D: NA; V: TRBV7-4; J: TRBJ2-5; CDR3: CASSLAGTQGQETQYF; DNA: TGTGCCAGCAGCTTAGCGGGTACCCAGGGACAAGAGACCCAGTACTTC
size: many; D: TRBD1; V: TRBV2; J: TRBJ1-6; CDR3: CASSDLRGVGTGVSPLHF; DNA: TGTGCCAGCAGTGACCTCCGTGGGGTCGGGACAGGGGTCTCACCCCTCCACTTT
size: few; D: NA; V: TRBV6-5; J: TRBJ1-3; CDR3: CASSWDLSGNTIYF; DNA: TGTGCCAGCAGTTGGGACCTTTCTGGAAACACCATATATTTT
size: NA; D: NA; V: TRBV27; J: TRBJ1-3; CDR3: CASRRSMYGGNTIYF; DNA: TGTGCCAGCAGACGAAGCATGTACGGTGGAAACACCATATATTTT
size: many; D: NA; V: TRBV6-5; J: TRBJ1-2; CDR3: CASSGTSSNGYTF; DNA: TGTGCCAGTTCGGGGACATCTTCCAATGGCTACACCTTC
size: many; D: NA; V: TRBV9; J: TRBJ2-4; CDR3: CASSVEEGNIQYF; DNA: TGTGCCAGCAGCGTAGAGGAGGGAAACATTCAGTACTTC
size: NA; D: TRBD2; V: TRBV4-2; J: TRBJ2-3; CDR3: CASSQGTSGGADTQYF; DNA: TGTGCCAGCAGCCAAGGGACTAGCGGGGGGGCAGATACGCAGTATTTT
size: many; D: NA; V: TRBV6-2/TRBV6-3; J: TRBJ1-5; CDR3: CASSYRDTNQPQHF; DNA: TGTGCCAGCAGTTACCGCGACACTAATCAGCCCCAGCATTTT
size: many; D: TRBD1; V: TRBV6-1; J: TRBJ1-1; CDR3: CASSGLLGTGGTEAFF; DNA: TGTGCCAGCAGTGGATTGCTTGGGACAGGGGGGACTGAAGCTTTCTTT
size: many; D: TRBD1; V: TRBV6-6; J: TRBJ2-6; CDR3: CASVPSWDRGGRGANVLTF; DNA: TGTGCCAGCGTCCCCTCTTGGGACAGGGGTGGTCGTGGGGCCAACGTCCTGACTTTC
size: NA; D: TRBD1; V: TRBV7-9; J: TRBJ2-1; CDR3: CASSPPGQGYYNEQFF; DNA: TGTGCCAGCAGCCCCCCTGGACAGGGCTACTACAATGAGCAGTTCTTC
size: NA; D: TRBD1; V: TRBV12-3/TRBV12-4; J: TRBJ2-7; CDR3: CASSGDREYEQYF; DNA: TGTGCCAGCAGTGGGGACAGGGAGTACGAGCAGTACTTC